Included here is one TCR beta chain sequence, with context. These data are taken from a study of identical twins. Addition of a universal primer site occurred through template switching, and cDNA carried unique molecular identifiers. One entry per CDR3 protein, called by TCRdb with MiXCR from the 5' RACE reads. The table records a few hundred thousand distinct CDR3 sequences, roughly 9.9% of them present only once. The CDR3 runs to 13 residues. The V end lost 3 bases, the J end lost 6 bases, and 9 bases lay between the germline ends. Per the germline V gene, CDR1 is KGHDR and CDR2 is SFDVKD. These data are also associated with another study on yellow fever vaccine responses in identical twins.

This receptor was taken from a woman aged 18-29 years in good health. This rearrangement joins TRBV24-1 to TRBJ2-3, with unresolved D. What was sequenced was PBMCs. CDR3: CATSDPTPDTQYF. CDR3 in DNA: TGTGCCACCAGTGATCCCACCCCCGATACGCAGTATTTT.